This T cell receptor beta chain appears in the sequencing data of a study of response to subunit inactivated influenza vaccine. Study results and limitations: Only a handful of new T cells, the authors suggested, are recruited with each seasonal influenza vaccination.

One entry per CDR3 protein, called by TCRdb with MiXCR from the RT-PCR reads. The sample holds fewer than 800,000 distinct CDR3 sequences, roughly 14% seen once. This clonotype appeared a few times. Its specificity is not known. This CDR3 is 14 amino acids long. Unmatched junction bases numbered 3, after V lost 8 bases and J lost 2 bases. Looked up from germline, CDR1 is MDHEN and CDR2 is SYDVKM. The chain combines TRBV28 with TRBJ2-5; 12 nucleotides line up with TRBD2. This TCR derives from a man in his forties or fifties who received an inactivated influenza vaccine. This specimen was PBMCs from blood, taken about 12 days after vaccination. The CDR3 sequence is CASWTSGAQETQYF. As DNA, the CDR3 is TGTGCCAGCTGGACTAGCGGGGCACAAGAGACCCAGTACTTC. The full variable domain, with the rest looked up from reference TRBV28 and TRBJ2-5, is DVKVTQSSRYLVKRTGEKVFLECVQDMDHENMFWYRQDPGLGLRLIYFSYDVKMKEKGDIPEGYSVSREKKERFSLILESASTNQTSMYLCASWTSGAQETQYFGPGTRLLVL.